This TCR beta chain was found in a study of blood T cell repertoires in COVID-19. Overall study context: In each case, the material was cDNA or gDNA derived from T cells, B-cell-depleted T cells, or PBMCs.

With 3 bases removed from V and 3 bases from J, the gap between germline ends came to 8 bases. Germline-derived CDR1 and CDR2 are SEHNR and FQNEAQ (reference sequence). The CDR3 has 13 residues. The authors' processing: Amplification of reference gene primers was used by the study to estimate nucleated cell counts. Sequencing was performed with immunoSEQ multiplex PCR; in TCRdb, only in-frame clones are kept and a portion is missing. V and J calls and clone size are given by that table; D and trimming were obtained from the DNA. Of roughly 250,000 clones detected, about 83% appear once; the ten largest clones hold around 5.9%.

The TCR sequence derives from a human donor in a cohort sampled during active COVID-19. The sequenced sample consisted of peripheral blood. This chain links TRBV7-9 with TRBJ1-2; the D is unclear. CDR3 in amino acids: CASSLMEYYGYTF. In DNA form, the CDR3 reads TGTGCCAGCAGCTTGATGGAGTACTATGGCTACACCTTC.